A single T cell receptor beta chain is shown here with its context. The specificity of this receptor is unknown. Nothing much larger sits one base from this clone, and base qualities are not available. The source of the sample is a study of OX40 agonist ivuxolimab in advanced cancers. The study in broad terms: Ivuxolimab was an agonistic, fully human IgG2 monoclonal antibody directed against OX40 (CD134), a costimulatory receptor. Peripheral TCRbeta sequencing was intended to test whether TCR sequence diversity was altered and clonal T-cell expansion was caused by ivuxolimab. Of the approximately 53 patients in dose escalation, about 20 had hepatocellular carcinoma, approximately 15 had melanoma, 9 had renal cell carcinoma and 9 had head and neck cancer. The paper reports the monotherapy dose-escalation portion (N of about 50 patients) of the phase I ivuxolimab trial. Three dose-escalation patients achieved partial responses, one with hepatocellular carcinoma and two with cutaneous melanoma. Patients were allowed to have had prior anti-PD-1, anti-PD-L1 or anti-CTLA-4 therapy, and roughly 40% of the dose-escalation patients had previously received checkpoint inhibitors. Intravenous ivuxolimab was administered to patients every 2 weeks at six dose levels: 0.01, 0.1, 0.3, 1.5, 3 and 10 mg/kg. In the dose-escalation cohort, roughly 82% of patients were male, and the mean age was roughly 56 years with a range of roughly 20 to 85.

Genomic DNA was isolated from the sorted cells so that the TCRbeta CDR3 region could be sequenced. TCRbeta CDR3 regions were sequenced using the immunoSEQ Assay. Entries here come from immuneACCESS through TCRdb and include only in-frame sequences with V and J called. Some clones fail to appear in such tables; in the studies checked, an unresolved V gene covers under half of the shortfall, and the cause of the remainder is unknown. In this sample the table shows tens of thousands of clones, 94% of which occur a single time. 9.5% to 10% of the sample rests with the top ten. Patients with a history of autoimmune disease or receiving systemic immunosuppression were excluded from the trial. Peripheral blood for TCR sequencing was drawn from every dose cohort at baseline, at cycle 4 day 1 and at cycle 7 day 1. Samples were obtained from an open-label, multicenter, first-in-human phase I dose-escalation trial of ivuxolimab. Adults with locally advanced or metastatic head and neck squamous cell, hepatocellular, melanoma or renal cell carcinoma were enrolled in the trial. Before TCR sequencing, CD4+ T cells and CD8+ T cells from peripheral blood were sorted into separate populations.

General study outcomes and caveats: The antigen specificity of the clonally expanded peripheral T cells was not determined. Clonal expansion of both CD4+ and CD8+ blood T cells was observed from baseline to week 6 at doses 0.1 to 3.0 mg/kg. Partial responders in the 0.1-3.0 mg/kg groups had among the lowest normalized peripheral clonal expansion, especially among CD8+ T cells. After ivuxolimab, CD8+ T cells had more expanded clones than CD4+ T cells on average. Low levels of normalized T-cell clonal expansion were also seen in some patients who did not respond.

Trimming at the junction amounts to 5 bases on V and 6 bases on J, and the germline ends lie 13 bases apart. CDR1 and CDR2, looked up from the germline V gene, are MDHEN and SYDVKM. Spanning cysteine to phenylalanine, the CDR3 consists of 14 amino acids. CDR3 DNA only is kept here, 42 bases in frame from base 1. The material was CD4+ or CD8+ T cells sorted from blood, obtained in a trial of the OX40 agonist ivuxolimab. The clonotype comes from an adult with an advanced solid tumor such as melanoma, head and neck, liver or kidney cancer. The V gene is TRBV28 and the J gene is TRBJ1-4; TRBD1 is a possible D gene, resting on 6 matching bases. The DNA sequence reads TGTGCCAGCAGTCCAGGACAGATGGATGAAAAACTGTTTTTT. Its protein reads: CASSPGQMDEKLFF.